The clone carrying this TCR beta chain was counted ten times or more. Its antigen is unidentified. The data are from a study of molecular identifiers for immune sequencing clone quantification. The study's findings and limits: Identical TCR molecules that share a barcode could lead to an underestimation of highly expanded clone sizes. Whereas clones above 20 RNA copies held under 1% of naive-cell molecules, they held over 98% of effector molecules.

Looked up from germline, CDR1 is SGHRS and CDR2 is YFSETQ. This CDR3 spans 14 amino acids. V lost 3 bases to trimming and J lost 6 bases; unmatched junction nucleotides: 7. Isolation of naive CD8 T cells was achieved by sorting on a CD8+CD4-CCR7+CD45RA+ phenotype. Previously published methods and listed TCR primers were used for the bulk TCR libraries. One entry per CDR3 protein, called by TCRdb with MiXCR from the PCR reads. The profile covers hundreds of thousands of distinct CDR3 sequences, with about 25% appearing a single time and approximately 0.75% taken by the ten largest. This sequence originates from a human donor in good health. Some libraries in this study had Jurkat cell RNA spiked in. Sequenced: naive CD8+ T cells from blood, with Jurkat cell RNA spiked in. Specified subset: FACS-sorted CD8+CD4-CCR7+CD45RA+ naive T cells. The J gene is TRBJ2-3, the V gene TRBV5-1; 7 bases map to TRBD2. The CDR3 sequence: CASSSRLAVDTQYF. DNA of the CDR3: TGCGCCAGCAGCTCCCGACTAGCTGTCGATACGCAGTATTTT.